This TCR beta chain comes out of a study of a mutant IDH1 vaccine in newly diagnosed glioma (dated by TCRdb to the early 2020s). Some background on the complete study: Vaccination was initiated 4-6 weeks after radiotherapy alone, or concurrently with temozolomide cycles in the chemotherapy-containing groups. The week-35 safety follow-up took place at visit V12, and the week-47 end of study took place at visit V13. Peripheral blood was drawn at six visits: V03 (baseline), V05, V07, V10, V12 and V13. For exploratory analyses, longitudinal TCRB deep sequencing was carried out in more than 20 treated patients wherever samples were available. Before enrollment, patients had received standard therapy of radiotherapy alone, temozolomide alone, or radiochemotherapy with temozolomide; most received the combination. Of the roughly 30 treated patients, around 62% were male and about 40% were female, and a mean age of approximately 40 years was recorded. What the authors observed across the whole study: Availability determined which PBMC samples were chosen for TCRB deep sequencing. Immune responses induced by the vaccine were seen in approximately 93% of patients across multiple MHC alleles. The authors noted that analyses of patient blood samples could not be reproduced because of sample limitations. Pseudoprogression seemed to be unrelated to changes in the top peripheral T cell clonotypes found by TCRB sequencing.

Library method: the immunoSEQ multiplex PCR assay. Rearranged TCR beta chain sequences were amplified with the hsTCRB Kit following the manufacturer's protocol. TCRB libraries were sequenced on an Illumina MiSeq. As for the original processing: Demultiplexing, trimming and gene mapping were performed with the kit vendor's proprietary platform. Not all clones reach the TCRdb copy of this immuneACCESS table, which keeps in-frame sequences only. Checked studies attribute under half of the gap to unresolved V genes and leave the rest unexplained. From that table come the V and J calls and clone size; the DNA was used to work out D and trimming. The sample profile shows tens of thousands of clones; over 70% of them were found once. About 5% of the sample goes to the ten largest clones. The time point label on this specimen signifies: week 47, end of study. A 20-mer mutant IDH1 peptide at 300 micrograms in Montanide made up each vaccine dose, which was injected subcutaneously together with topical imiquimod. Patients were given eight vaccinations, in weeks 1, 3, 5, 7, 11, 15, 19 and 23, which matched visits V03 through V10. Newly diagnosed WHO grade 3 or 4 IDH1-mutant astrocytomas showing loss of nuclear ATRX were present in the donors. The samples were drawn from NOA16, a multicentre, single-arm, open-label phase I trial in Germany that tested a mutant IDH1 peptide vaccine in humans for the first time. The DNeasy Blood and Tissue Kit was used to extract genomic DNA from EDTA blood for TCRB sequencing.

A word on this clone: No antigen is known for it. No much larger clone is present one base from it, and per-base qualities are unavailable.

Reading from cysteine to phenylalanine, the CDR3 counts 13 amino acids. Only CDR3 DNA is held: 39 bases, read in frame from base 1. The germline V gene encodes CDR1 PRHDT and CDR2 FYEKMQ (reference sequence). V is cut back by 6 bases and J by 6 bases, with 3 bases in the junction unmatched. Recombination connected TRBV13 to TRBJ1-4; TRBD1 lines up with 8 middle nucleotides. The sample was PBMCs, taken from a glioma patient whose treatment included an IDH1 peptide vaccine. The receptor's source is a man in his forties or fifties with glioma. The CDR3 reads as follows: CASRQGQDEKLFF. The DNA sequence is given as TGTGCCAGCAGACAGGGACAGGATGAAAAACTGTTTTTT.